The clone carrying this TCR beta chain was seen just once. Germline-derived CDR1 and CDR2 are MNHNS and SASEGT. The CDR3 runs to 14 residues. Germline trimming cut 3 bases from V and 5 bases from J; bases unmatched to any gene: 6. In the authors' methods: By means of reference gene primer amplification, nucleated cell counts were estimated. Sequencing used immunoSEQ multiplex PCR; TCRdb keeps in-frame clones, though not all of them. V, J and clone size are taken as reported in that table, and D and trimming were inferred from the DNA itself. The sample shows 290,000 or so clones, roughly 90% of them seen only once. This record belongs to a study of blood T cell repertoires in COVID-19. Study-level background: Sites in the United States, Italy and Spain provided acute and convalescent COVID-19 samples. T cells, B-cell-depleted T cells, or PBMCs supplied cDNA or gDNA.

The TCR was taken from a man aged 18 to 35 with active or convalescent COVID-19. This rearrangement joins TRBV6-1 to TRBJ2-5; 7 nucleotides match TRBD1. The sample was peripheral blood. The CDR3 nucleotides read TGTGCCAGCAGTGAGGGGACAGTAGGGGAGACCCAGTACTTC. It yields the protein CASSEGTVGETQYF.